This T cell receptor beta chain was recorded in a study of cytomegalovirus exposure and HLA in healthy donors. Study as a whole: Findings of an earlier analysis included some 110 million unique TCR beta sequences from 190 million or so T cells.

Germline V lookup: CDR1 MNHEY, CDR2 SMNVEV (reference sequence). V shed 0 bases, J shed 5 bases, and the junction held 3 bases outside the gene matches. This CDR3 region has 14 residues. A note on this clone: Its specificity is not known.

Notes on the study in general: In vitro assays verified that three CMV-associated chains recognized CMV antigens specifically. Common viral pathogens seemed to be connected with several of the most significant clusters, according to a later analysis.

Both 60 Vbeta primers and 13 Jbeta primers went into the PCR. As processed by the authors: Later reanalysis found 60 million to 90 million unique TCR beta chains, approximately 11 million of them shared. Only in-frame clones appear in the TCRdb table, and some are missing; sequencing was by immunoSEQ multiplex PCR. V and J calls and clone size are given by that table; D and trimming were obtained from the DNA. Seen here are about 100,000 clones, 82% observed once, and the top ten hold roughly 3%. J is TRBJ2-5 and V is TRBV27, with TRBD2 matching 7 bases. The sequence was collected from a man younger than 45 in good health and CMV-seropositive. Material for sequencing was PBMCs. The CDR3 nucleotides are TGTGCCAGCAGTTTATCGGGGGGAGGGGAGACCCAGTACTTC. Its protein product is CASSLSGGGETQYF.